The 12 T cell receptor beta chains presented below share a single source sample, sequenced in a study of blood T cell repertoires in COVID-19. TCRdb's table, derived via immunoSEQ multiplex PCR, lists solely in-frame clones and lacks some. The sample consists of 140,000 to 150,000 clones, around 82% of them appearing once. Sequenced: peripheral blood. These receptors all stem from a human donor in a cohort sampled during active COVID-19.

Turning to this clone: Germline is not matched at one junction end, which may reflect a read error. The chain employs TRBV30 and TRBJ1-1; D is perhaps TRBD1 (5 bases). Germline CDR1 GTSNPN, CDR2 SVGIG (reference sequence). This CDR3 region has 12 residues. The DNA for the CDR3 is TGTGCCTGGAGTGCAGGGAACGCTGAAGCTTTCTTT. It yields the protein CAWSAGNAEAFF.

This clone was picked up one time. The chain carries TRBV30 and TRBJ2-3; D is unclear. The V and J ends lost 2 bases and 6 bases respectively, with 9 bases between them. This CDR3 has 12 amino acids. The germline CDR1 and CDR2 sequences are GTSNPN and SVGIG (reference sequence). The CDR3 loop reads CAWSPTVDTQYF. CDR3 nucleotides: TGTGCCTGGAGTCCTACAGTGGATACGCAGTATTTT.

This sequence joins TRBV7-3 and TRBJ1-1, with D possibly matching TRBD1 (6 bases). This CDR3 has 13 amino acids. Trimming removed 5 bases from V and 11 bases from J, with 18 bases in between. The V gene's germline CDR1 is SGHTA and CDR2 FQGTGA. Here the CDR3 reads CASSRDNLEEAFF. DNA for the CDR3: TGTGCCAGCAGCCGGGACAACCTAGAGGAGGCTTTCTTT.

The CDR3 DNA is TGTGCCAGTAGTATATCAATGAACACTGAAGCTTTCTTT. As protein: CASSISMNTEAFF. This sequence joins TRBV19 and TRBJ1-1; D remains unclear. V was cut by 2 bases and J by 0 bases, with 4 bases left in between. This CDR3 region has 13 residues. Germline CDR1 LNHDA, CDR2 SQIVND (reference sequence).

V is TRBV11-1 and J is TRBJ1-1, with 8 nucleotides matching TRBD1. This CDR3 region has 15 residues. V lost 5 bases, J lost 0 bases, and 5 bases stayed unmatched. Germline-derived CDR1 and CDR2 are SGHAT and FQDESV (reference sequence). The CDR3 DNA reads TGTGCCAGCAGCCCCCGACAGGGGATGAACACTGAAGCTTTCTTT. Translation gives CASSPRQGMNTEAFF.

J is TRBJ2-1 and V is TRBV7-3, with D possibly being TRBD1 (8 bases). The CDR3 covers 21 residues. V was trimmed by 4 bases and J by 4 bases, leaving 32 bases between them. Per germline, CDR1 SGHTA and CDR2 FQGTGA. This CDR3 is CASSSHADREGALAVYNEQFF. The CDR3 coding sequence is TGTGCCAGCAGCTCCCACGCGGACAGGGAAGGTGCGCTAGCGGTATACAATGAGCAGTTCTTC.

The rearrangement uses TRBV11-2 and TRBJ2-5, with 14 bases lining up with TRBD2. Germline V gene sequence: CDR1 SGHAT, CDR2 FQNNGV. The J segment lost 5 bases and the V segment lost 5 bases, leaving 10 bases of the junction unmatched. The CDR3 spans 17 residues. CDR3 nucleotide sequence: TGTGCCAGCAGCCCCCCTCGACTAGCGGGGGGGTTGGAGACCCAGTACTTC. This gives the protein CASSPPRLAGGLETQYF.

In this sample, this clone turned up a few times. This chain connects TRBV5-5 to TRBJ1-5; no firm D call. V was shortened by 0 bases and J by 5 bases, with 6 bases between the two germline ends. Germline-derived CDR1 and CDR2 are SGHKS and YYEKEE (reference sequence). The CDR3 consists of 13 residues. The CDR3 coding sequence is TGTGCCAGCAGCTTGGACCCGGATCAGCCCCAGCATTTT. Translating gives CASSLDPDQPQHF.

The chain employs TRBV2 and TRBJ1-4, with D unresolved. Germline values: CDR1 SNHLY, CDR2 FYNNEI. Trimming left V 6 bases short and J 6 bases short, with 11 bases between. CDR3 length equals 13 residues. Written as DNA, the CDR3 is TGTGCCAGCAGGAGTCCCCCGGATGAAAAACTGTTTTTT. It translates to CASRSPPDEKLFF. The full variable domain, in which reference TRBV2 and TRBJ1-4 provide the parts outside the CDR3, is EPEVTQTPSHQVTQMGQEVILRCVPISNHLYFYWYRQILGQKVEFLVSFYNNEISEKSEIFDDQFSVERPDGSNFTLKIRSTKLEDSAMYFCASRSPPDEKLFFGSGTQLSVL.

The J gene is TRBJ2-3, the V gene TRBV11-3; TRBD2 agrees at 9 bases. J gave up 5 bases and V 3 bases, and 6 bases lay outside the gene matches. Germline V gene sequence: CDR1 SGHNT, CDR2 YENEEA. This CDR3 is built from 15 residues. The CDR3 nucleotides read TGTGCCAGCAGCTTGATTAGCGGGAGTGTAGATACGCAGTATTTT. Translating it yields CASSLISGSVDTQYF.

The V gene is TRBV15, the J gene TRBJ2-4, with D possibly matching TRBD2 (5 bases). The CDR3 sequence is 14 residues long. The V end was cut by 9 bases, the J end by 2 bases, with 14 bases between. CDR1 and CDR2 from the germline V gene are LNHNV and YYDKDF (reference sequence). The CDR3 loop reads CATRAPVTKNIQYF. CDR3 bases: TGTGCCACGAGGGCCCCGGTTACCAAAAACATTCAGTACTTC. Using reference TRBV15 and TRBJ2-4 for the parts outside the CDR3, the full variable domain is DAMVIQNPRYQVTQFGKPVTLSCSQTLNHNVMYWYQQKSSQAPKLLFHYYDKDFNNEADTPDNFQSRRPNTSFCFLDIRSPGLGDTAMYLCATRAPVTKNIQYFGAGTRLSVL.

The chain combines TRBV27 with TRBJ2-3, with 7 bases lining up with TRBD2. V lost 5 bases and J lost 1; bases outside the gene matches: 6. CDR1 and CDR2 (germline): MNHEY, SMNVEV (reference sequence). The CDR3 is 15 amino acids. Here the CDR3 DNA reads TGTGCCAGCAGTCCTGAGGGGAGGGGCACAGATACGCAGTATTTT. It translates to CASSPEGRGTDTQYF.